Listed here are 21 T cell receptor beta chains from one sample, sequenced in a study of cytomegalovirus exposure and HLA in healthy donors. The assay was immunoSEQ multiplex PCR, and TCRdb's table has in-frame clones only and misses some. Of roughly 70,000 clones detected, 94% appear once; the ten largest clones hold around 1.5%. Source material: PBMCs. The receptors here all came from a man aged 18 to 30 in good health and CMV-seropositive.

The rearrangement uses TRBV7-8 and TRBJ2-1; no reliable D call. CDR1 and CDR2 (germline): SGHVS, FQNEAQ. The CDR3 length is 13 residues. Trimming took off 5 bases at V and 5 bases at J, with 10 bases between the two ends. CDR3 nucleotide sequence: TGTGCCAGCAGCCACCCCCCAGACAATGAGCAGTTCTTC. It yields the protein CASSHPPDNEQFF. Filled out from reference TRBV7-8 and TRBJ2-1, the complete variable domain reads GAGVSQSPRYKVAKRGQDVALRCDPISGHVSLFWYQQALGQGPEFLTYFQNEAQLDKSGLPSDRFFAERPEGSVSTLKIQRTQQEDSAVYLCASSHPPDNEQFFGPGTRLTVL.

The chain carries TRBV2 and TRBJ1-4; the D gene is possibly TRBD1 (6 bases). The CDR3 has 13 residues. V was cut by 8 bases and J by 8 bases, with 15 bases left in between. Germline values: CDR1 SNHLY, CDR2 FYNNEI. The CDR3 DNA reads as TGTGCCAGCCTAAGAGGACAGTACGAAAAACTGTTTTTT. Translation: CASLRGQYEKLFF. The full variable domain, with the rest looked up from reference TRBV2 and TRBJ1-4, is EPEVTQTPSHQVTQMGQEVILRCVPISNHLYFYWYRQILGQKVEFLVSFYNNEISEKSEIFDDQFSVERPDGSNFTLKIRSTKLEDSAMYFCASLRGQYEKLFFGSGTQLSVL.

The rearrangement joins TRBV7-3 to TRBJ2-3, with 7 nucleotides matching TRBD1. There are 13 residues in the CDR3. V shed 4 bases, J shed 7 bases, and the junction held 5 bases outside the gene matches. Germline V gene lookup returns CDR1 SGHTA and CDR2 FQGTGA. DNA of the CDR3: TGTGCCAGCAGCTCGGGACAGTCCTATACGCAGTATTTT. Amino acids: CASSSGQSYTQYF.

The genes are TRBV2 and TRBJ2-2; no firm D call. Trimming shortened V by 6 bases and J by 10 bases, and 18 bases separated the two germline ends. The CDR3 length is 14 residues. Germline V gene lookup returns CDR1 SNHLY and CDR2 FYNNEI. The CDR3 DNA reads as TGTGCCAGCAGAGTAGCCGCCGGCCCCGTGGAGCTGTTTTTT. The encoded protein is CASRVAAGPVELFF.

The rearrangement uses TRBV28 and TRBJ2-5; maybe TRBD2 (5 bases). CDR1 is MDHEN, CDR2 SYDVKM, per germline. Deletions cut 6 bases from V and 5 bases from J, with 16 bases between. The CDR3 covers 14 residues. CDR3 bases: TGTGCCAGCAGGGATCCCCTAGGCGGGGAGACCCAGTACTTC. It codes for CASRDPLGGETQYF.

V gene TRBV5-1 combines with J gene TRBJ2-1, with TRBD2 matching over 10 bases. The germline V gene has CDR1 SGHRS and CDR2 YFSETQ. The CDR3 totals 15 residues. With 4 bases clipped from V and 7 bases from J, the junction kept 8 bases outside the gene matches. The CDR3 coding sequence is TGCGCCAGCAGCAAACCGGGACTAGCGAAGAATGAGCAGTTCTTC. Its translation: CASSKPGLAKNEQFF.

The chain employs TRBV28 and TRBJ1-2, with D possibly TRBD1 on 5 matching bases. CDR3 length: 14 residues. Germline assignment: CDR1 MDHEN and CDR2 SYDVKM. V was trimmed by 3 bases and J by 4 bases, leaving 12 bases between them. In DNA form, the CDR3 reads TGTGCCAGCAGTTTTGCGGGGGTCGGCTATGGCTACACCTTC. Translated, it gives CASSFAGVGYGYTF.

This clone came up once. V and J are TRBV7-9 and TRBJ2-2, with D unclear. CDR1 is SEHNR, CDR2 FQNEAQ, per germline (reference sequence). Trimming took off 2 bases at V and 7 bases at J, with 11 bases between the two ends. The CDR3 is 14 amino acids. Written as DNA, the CDR3 is TGTGCCAGCAGCTTATCAATCGAGGACGGGGAGCTGTTTTTT. It encodes CASSLSIEDGELFF.

The CDR3 bases are TGTGCCACCAGCAGAGATCGGTTCCCGGAACAGGCTAATGAAAAACTGTTTTTT. As protein: CATSRDRFPEQANEKLFF. The V gene is TRBV15, the J gene TRBJ1-4, with D tentatively TRBD1 (5 bases). There are 18 residues in the CDR3. Trimming stripped 0 bases from V and 3 bases from J, with 17 bases between. Per germline, CDR1 LNHNV and CDR2 YYDKDF (reference sequence).

The chain combines TRBV28 with TRBJ2-1; 9 positions agree with TRBD2. The junction had 4 bases not matched to a gene; V was cut back by 1 base and J by 6 bases. Germline V gene sequence: CDR1 MDHEN, CDR2 SYDVKM. The CDR3 sequence is 15 residues long. The CDR3 sequence is CASSLSAGGPNEQFF. The DNA of the CDR3 is TGTGCCAGCAGTTTATCTGCGGGAGGGCCCAATGAGCAGTTCTTC.

This clone was recorded once. V usage is TRBV19 and J usage is TRBJ1-5; D possibly corresponds to TRBD1 (6 bases). The CDR3 contains 13 residues. Germline loops: CDR1 LNHDA, CDR2 SQIVND (reference sequence). The germline V and J ends were trimmed by 5 bases and 7 bases, with 12 bases remaining between them. DNA for the CDR3: TGTGCCAGTAGTGCCGGACAGAAACAGCCCCAGCATTTT. It encodes CASSAGQKQPQHF.

V and J are TRBV11-2 and TRBJ2-1, with D maybe TRBD2 (7 bases). Trimming stripped 1 base from V and 10 bases from J, with 11 bases between. The V gene's germline CDR1 is SGHAT and CDR2 FQNNGV. This CDR3 comprises 13 residues. DNA of the CDR3: TGTGCCAGCAGCTTAGGGGGGGGGACAGAGCAGTTCTTC. This translates into CASSLGGGTEQFF.

The chain has TRBV7-9 and TRBJ1-1; D is uncertain. Trimming removed 5 bases at V and 1 base at J, with 8 bases between. CDR3 length equals 13 residues. CDR1 SEHNR and CDR2 FQNEAQ come from the germline V gene (reference sequence). CDR3 amino acids: CASSPEGNTEAFF. CDR3 in DNA: TGTGCCAGCAGCCCGGAGGGGAACACTGAAGCTTTCTTT.

The rearrangement joins TRBV10-3 to TRBJ2-6; 12 positions agree with TRBD2. Trimming took 3 bases from V and 0 from J; bases not matched to a gene: 12. The CDR3 is 21 residues long. The V gene's germline CDR1 is ENHRY and CDR2 SYGVKD. The CDR3 bases are TGTGCCATCAGTGACCCCCGACTAGCGGGAGTGGCCGTCTCTGGGGCCAACGTCCTGACTTTC. It encodes CAISDPRLAGVAVSGANVLTF.

V gene TRBV6-5 combines with J gene TRBJ2-1, with D possibly being TRBD2 (5 bases). Looked up from germline, CDR1 is MNHEY and CDR2 is SVGAGI. The CDR3 runs 13 residues. V lost 2 bases and J lost 10, with 12 bases in between. The CDR3 reads CASSYGSPREQFF. The DNA of the CDR3 is TGTGCCAGCAGTTACGGGAGTCCTCGGGAGCAGTTCTTC.

The rearrangement joins TRBV29-1 to TRBJ2-1, with D tentatively TRBD1 (7 bases). Germline lookup yields CDR1 SQVTM and CDR2 ANQGSEA. V was pared by 6 bases and J by 6 bases, with 18 bases between. This CDR3 has 14 residues. The CDR3, as DNA: TGCAGCGTACAACAGGGGAGGAAAGGCAATGAGCAGTTCTTC. This gives the protein CSVQQGRKGNEQFF.

The CDR3, as DNA: TGCGCCAGCAGCTCGTCGGGAGACCAGCCTTACAATGAGCAGTTCTTC. Its translation: CASSSSGDQPYNEQFF. The genes are TRBV5-1 and TRBJ2-1, with D maybe TRBD2 (6 bases). Germline-derived CDR1 and CDR2 are SGHRS and YFSETQ. The CDR3 is 16 amino acids. V was pared by 3 bases and J by 4 bases, with 17 bases between.

This chain connects TRBV5-1 to TRBJ2-3; TRBD1 matches at 9 bases. The CDR3 is 14 amino acids. Germline trimming cut 3 bases from V and 4 bases from J; bases unmatched to any gene: 3. Germline CDR1 SGHRS, CDR2 YFSETQ. For the CDR3, the DNA is TGCGCCAGCAGCTCGGGACAGGGACCAGATACGCAGTATTTT. This gives the protein CASSSGQGPDTQYF.

The chain joins TRBV15 to TRBJ2-3, with 7 bases fitting TRBD1. The CDR3 runs 13 residues. Germline V gene data show CDR1 as LNHNV and CDR2 as YYDKDF (reference sequence). V lost 8 bases to trimming and J lost 4 bases; unmatched junction nucleotides: 6. The CDR3 here is CATEDRAPDTQYF. The CDR3 DNA reads as TGTGCCACCGAAGACAGGGCCCCAGATACGCAGTATTTT.

The rearrangement joins TRBV29-1 to TRBJ2-3; possibly TRBD1 for D (8 bases). This CDR3 region has 15 residues. From germline, CDR1 is SQVTM and CDR2 ANQGSEA. V lost 6 bases to trimming and J lost 5 bases, with 21 bases between them. The CDR3 reads CSVRQGTTLGDTQYF. CDR3 bases: TGCAGCGTGCGACAGGGGACTACCCTGGGAGATACGCAGTATTTT.

The chain is built from TRBV5-1 and TRBJ2-3; D perhaps matches TRBD2 (7 bases). The V end lost 3 bases, the J end lost 0 bases, and 14 bases lay between the germline ends. Germline assignment: CDR1 SGHRS and CDR2 YFSETQ. CDR3 size: 16 residues. The CDR3 region is CASSWKRDKSTDTQYF. As DNA, the CDR3 is TGCGCCAGCAGCTGGAAGCGGGACAAGAGCACAGATACGCAGTATTTT. The entire variable domain, with the rest obtained from reference TRBV5-1 and TRBJ2-3, is as follows: KAGVTQTPRYLIKTRGQQVTLSCSPISGHRSVSWYQQTPGQGLQFLFEYFSETQRNKGNFPGRFSGRQFSNSRSEMNVSTLELGDSALYLCASSWKRDKSTDTQYFGPGTRLTVL.